These T cell receptor beta chains were read from a single sample in a study of blood T cell repertoires in COVID-19. Sequenced by immunoSEQ multiplex PCR; TCRdb stores in-frame clones only, minus some. The sample contains 150,000 or so clones, 88% of which appear only once. Sequenced: peripheral blood. These receptors were collected from a woman aged 70-85 years with acute or convalescent COVID-19. CDR3s include the opening cysteine and the closing phenylalanine or tryptophan. A D gene is named only where the DNA matches it firmly. Rows give clone size only sometimes, using once, few, many, or a class for an expanded clone.

clone size,J gene,V gene,D gene,CDR3 protein,CDR3 DNA
-,TRBJ2-3,TRBV7-9,-,CASSLPGTDTQYF,TGTGCCAGCAGCTTACCCGGCACAGATACGCAGTATTTT
-,TRBJ1-2,TRBV4-2,-,CASSHTRGRGPNYGYTF,TGTGCCAGCAGCCATACGAGGGGCAGGGGACCTAACTATGGCTACACCTTC
few,TRBJ1-1,TRBV10-3,-,CAIRGTQNTEAFF,TGTGCCATCAGGGGGACACAGAACACTGAAGCTTTCTTT
once,TRBJ2-3,TRBV18,TRBD1,CASSPRDRGTDTQYF,TGTGCCAGCTCACCGCGGGACAGGGGCACAGATACGCAGTATTTT
-,TRBJ2-3,TRBV6-1,TRBD2,CASSEGGSGADTQYF,TGTGCCAGCAGTGAGGGAGGGTCGGGGGCAGATACGCAGTATTTT
-,TRBJ2-5,TRBV4-1,-,CASSLPDRQETQYF,TGCGCCAGCAGCCTCCCGGACAGACAAGAGACCCAGTACTTC
-,TRBJ1-4,TRBV9,-,CASSVDPATNEKLFF,TGTGCCAGCAGCGTAGATCCTGCAACTAATGAAAAACTGTTTTTT
-,TRBJ1-3,TRBV28,TRBD1,CASSFAGTGINTIYF,TGTGCCAGCAGTTTCGCCGGGACAGGGATAAACACCATATATTTT
few,TRBJ2-7,TRBV25-1,TRBD1,CASSETGGNSYEQYF,TGTGCCAGCAGTGAGACAGGGGGAAACTCCTACGAGCAGTACTTC
-,TRBJ1-1,TRBV6-2/TRBV6-3,TRBD1,CASSTRDRANTEAFF,TGTGCCAGCAGTACCCGGGACAGGGCGAACACTGAAGCTTTCTTT
few,TRBJ1-4,TRBV6-9,-,CASSVLGGKAPNEKLFF,TGTGCCAGCAGTGTTCTTGGAGGTAAGGCCCCTAATGAAAAACTGTTTTTT
-,TRBJ2-7,TRBV27,-,CASSFRQTYEQYF,TGTGCCAGCAGTTTCCGACAGACCTACGAGCAGTACTTC
-,TRBJ1-2,TRBV6-5,TRBD1,CASNPGQTYGYTF,TGTGCCAGCAACCCGGGACAGACCTATGGCTACACCTTC
-,TRBJ1-5,TRBV6-4,-,CASSPQGSNQPQHF,TGTGCCAGCAGCCCACAGGGCAGCAATCAGCCCCAGCATTTT
-,TRBJ1-6,TRBV18,TRBD1,CASSPTGAGNSPLHF,TGTGCCAGCTCACCGACAGGGGCAGGTAATTCACCCCTCCACTTT
-,TRBJ1-4,TRBV28,TRBD1,CASSQQGRREKLFF,TGTGCCAGCAGTCAACAGGGGCGTCGGGAAAAACTGTTTTTT
-,TRBJ1-5,TRBV10-2,-,CASAAADSNQPQHF,TGCGCCAGCGCCGCTGCGGATAGCAATCAGCCCCAGCATTTT
-,TRBJ2-1,TRBV7-9,-,CASSLAFLPSIDNEQFF,TGTGCCAGCAGCTTAGCTTTTCTCCCCTCTATTGACAATGAGCAGTTCTTC
-,TRBJ2-3,TRBV18,TRBD2,CASSRQLAGRTDTQYF,TGTGCCAGCTCACGACAACTAGCGGGGCGCACAGATACGCAGTATTTT
-,TRBJ1-1,TRBV25-1,TRBD1,CASRGDQGDSTEAFF,TGTGCCAGCAGGGGAGACCAGGGGGATAGCACTGAAGCTTTCTTT
-,TRBJ2-5,TRBV19,TRBD1,CASSPRRGGRQETQYF,TGTGCCAGTAGTCCCCGTAGAGGGGGCCGTCAAGAGACCCAGTACTTC
-,TRBJ1-6,TRBV6-5,-,CASSTRGPYNSPLHF,TGTGCCAGCAGTACCAGAGGCCCCTATAATTCACCCCTCCACTTT
-,TRBJ1-1,TRBV27,TRBD1,CASSLTGINTEAFF,TGTGCCAGCAGTTTGACAGGGATAAACACTGAAGCTTTCTTT
-,TRBJ1-5,TRBV19,-,CASSMFLTDISNQPQHF,TGTGCCAGTAGTATGTTTTTGACAGATATTAGCAATCAGCCCCAGCATTTT
-,TRBJ1-1,TRBV12-3/TRBV12-4,TRBD1,CASSLTGFTEAFF,TGTGCCAGCAGTTTGACAGGGTTCACTGAAGCTTTCTTT